This T cell receptor beta chain came from a study of shared clonotypes between healthy human individuals. The V end was cut by 5 bases, the J end by 5 bases, with 18 bases between. Germline V gene data show CDR1 as SEHNR and CDR2 as FQNEAQ (reference sequence). The CDR3 length is 15 residues. Replicate PCRs run on sorted subsets employed about 220 ng DNA, approximately 30,000 T cell genomes. Using immunoSEQ multiplex PCR, the repertoire was profiled, and TCRdb retains in-frame clones only, with some absent. Among about 680,000 clones, about 90% were seen once, and the ten largest hold approximately 24%. Naive CD8 isolation took CD45RO-negative cells positively selected for CCR7 and excluded terminally differentiated effector memory CD45RA+ cells. Comments on this clone: Its antigen remains unidentified.

Study-wide points: Relative to their counterparts shared across all four donors, non-shared clonotypes exhibited diminished generation probabilities.

The source of this sequence is a man aged 25-45 years in good health. Input material: naive CD8+ T cells sorted from blood. The chain employs TRBV7-9 and TRBJ1-2; no firm D call. For the CDR3, the DNA is TGTGCCAGCAGCCGCGTAACAGATCAGAAATATGGCTACACCTTC. Translation: CASSRVTDQKYGYTF.